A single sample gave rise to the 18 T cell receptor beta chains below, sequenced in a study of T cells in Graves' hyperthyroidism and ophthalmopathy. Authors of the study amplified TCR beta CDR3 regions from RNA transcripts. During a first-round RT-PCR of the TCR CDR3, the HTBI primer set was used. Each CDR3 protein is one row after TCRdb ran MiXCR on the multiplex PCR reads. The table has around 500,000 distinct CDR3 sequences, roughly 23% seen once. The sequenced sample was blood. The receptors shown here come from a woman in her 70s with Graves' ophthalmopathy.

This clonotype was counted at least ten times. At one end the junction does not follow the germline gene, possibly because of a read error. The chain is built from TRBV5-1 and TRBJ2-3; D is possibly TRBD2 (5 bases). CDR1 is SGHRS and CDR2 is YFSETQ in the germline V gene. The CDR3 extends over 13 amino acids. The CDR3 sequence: CASSLGGTDTQYF. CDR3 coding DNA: TGTGCCAGCAGCTTAGGCGGGACAGATACGCAGTATTTT.

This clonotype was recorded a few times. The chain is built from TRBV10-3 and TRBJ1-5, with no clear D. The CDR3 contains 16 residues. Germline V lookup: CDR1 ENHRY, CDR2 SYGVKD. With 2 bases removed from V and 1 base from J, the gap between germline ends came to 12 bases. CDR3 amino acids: CAISETKGGSNQPQHF. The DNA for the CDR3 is TGTGCCATCAGTGAGACGAAAGGTGGAAGCAATCAGCCCCAGCATTTT.

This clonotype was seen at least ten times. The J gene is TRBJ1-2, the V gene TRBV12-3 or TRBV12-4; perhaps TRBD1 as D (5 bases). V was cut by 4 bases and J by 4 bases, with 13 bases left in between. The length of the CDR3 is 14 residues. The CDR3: CASSYRGESYGYTF. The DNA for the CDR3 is TGTGCCAGCAGTTATCGGGGGGAGAGCTATGGCTACACCTTC.

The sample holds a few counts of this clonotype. Here the CDR3 reads CASSQEGGSGNTIYF. DNA of the CDR3: TGTGCCAGCAGCCAAGAGGGGGGATCTGGAAACACCATATATTTT. The V call is TRBV3-1, the J call TRBJ1-3; maybe TRBD1 (5 bases). V lost 0 bases and J lost 1, with 7 bases in between. Germline loops: CDR1 LGHDT, CDR2 YNNKEL (reference sequence). The CDR3 spans 15 residues.

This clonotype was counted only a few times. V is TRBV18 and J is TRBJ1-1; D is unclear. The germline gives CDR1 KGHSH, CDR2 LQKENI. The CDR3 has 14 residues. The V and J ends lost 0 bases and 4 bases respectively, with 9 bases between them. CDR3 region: CASSPPALPTEAFF. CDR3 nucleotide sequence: TGTGCCAGCTCACCACCTGCCCTCCCCACTGAAGCTTTCTTT.

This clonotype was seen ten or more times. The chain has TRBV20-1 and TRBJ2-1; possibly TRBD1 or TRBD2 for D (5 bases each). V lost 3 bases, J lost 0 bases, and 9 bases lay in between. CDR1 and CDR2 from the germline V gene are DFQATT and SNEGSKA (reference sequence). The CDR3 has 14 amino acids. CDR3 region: CSASGASSYNEQFF. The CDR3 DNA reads TGCAGTGCTAGCGGGGCTAGCTCCTACAATGAGCAGTTCTTC.

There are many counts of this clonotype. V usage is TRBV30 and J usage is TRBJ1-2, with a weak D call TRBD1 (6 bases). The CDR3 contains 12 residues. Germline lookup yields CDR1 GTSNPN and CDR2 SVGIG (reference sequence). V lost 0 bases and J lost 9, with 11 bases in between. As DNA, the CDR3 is TGTGCCTGGAGTGTACCCCAGGGGAGCTACACCTTC. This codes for CAWSVPQGSYTF. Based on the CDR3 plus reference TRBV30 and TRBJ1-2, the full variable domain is SQTIHQWPATLVQPVGSPLSLECTVEGTSNPNLYWYRQAAGRGLQLLFYSVGIGQISSEVPQNLSASRPQDRQFILSSKKLLLSDSGFYLCAWSVPQGSYTFGSGTRLTVV.

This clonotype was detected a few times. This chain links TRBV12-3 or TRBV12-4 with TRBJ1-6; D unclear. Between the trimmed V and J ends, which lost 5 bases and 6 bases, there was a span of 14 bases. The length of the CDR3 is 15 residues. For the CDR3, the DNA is TGTGCCAGCAGTCCGCCACCAGGAACTAATTCACCCCTCCACTTT. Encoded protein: CASSPPPGTNSPLHF.

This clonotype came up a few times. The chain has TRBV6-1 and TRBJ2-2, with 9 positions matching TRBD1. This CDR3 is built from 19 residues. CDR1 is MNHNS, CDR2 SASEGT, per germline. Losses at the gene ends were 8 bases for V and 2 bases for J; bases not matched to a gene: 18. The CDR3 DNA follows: TGTGCCAGCCAAGGGACAGGGCTTTGGTTAGTGAGAAACACCGGGGAGCTGTTTTTT. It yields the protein CASQGTGLWLVRNTGELFF.

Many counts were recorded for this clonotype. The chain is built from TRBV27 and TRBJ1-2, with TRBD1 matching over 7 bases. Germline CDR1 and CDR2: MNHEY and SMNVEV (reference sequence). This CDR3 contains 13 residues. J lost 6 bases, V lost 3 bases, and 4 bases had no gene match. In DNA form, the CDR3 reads TGTGCCAGCAGTTTTCAGCAGGGGGATGGCTACACCTTC. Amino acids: CASSFQQGDGYTF.

For the CDR3, the DNA is TGTGCCATCAGTGAGTTCGTTCCTAGCGGGAACTACGAGCAGTACTTC. This codes for CAISEFVPSGNYEQYF. This chain connects TRBV10-3 to TRBJ2-7, with 9 positions matching TRBD2. Germline loops: CDR1 ENHRY, CDR2 SYGVKD. V shed 1 base and J 3 bases; nucleotides not matched to a gene: 7. The CDR3 is 16 residues long.

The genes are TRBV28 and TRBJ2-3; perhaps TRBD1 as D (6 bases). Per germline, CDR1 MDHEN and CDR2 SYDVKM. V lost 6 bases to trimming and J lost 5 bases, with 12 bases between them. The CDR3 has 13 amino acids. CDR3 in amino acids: CASSPGVIDTQYF. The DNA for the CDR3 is TGTGCCAGCAGCCCAGGGGTTATAGATACGCAGTATTTT.

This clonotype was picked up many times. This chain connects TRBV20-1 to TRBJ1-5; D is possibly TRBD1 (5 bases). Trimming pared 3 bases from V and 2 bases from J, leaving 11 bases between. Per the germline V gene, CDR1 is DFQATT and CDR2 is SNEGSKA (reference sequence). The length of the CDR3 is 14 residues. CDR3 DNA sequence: TGCAGTGCTAGTAAGGGGAGACGCAATCAGCCCCAGCATTTT. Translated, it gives CSASKGRRNQPQHF.

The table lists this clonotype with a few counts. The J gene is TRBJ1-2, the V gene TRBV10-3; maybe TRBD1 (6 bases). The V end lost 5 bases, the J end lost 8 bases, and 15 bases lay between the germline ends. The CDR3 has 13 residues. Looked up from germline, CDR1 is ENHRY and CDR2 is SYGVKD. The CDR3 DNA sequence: TGTGCCATCAGTACGGGACAAGGCAGCGGCTACACCTTC. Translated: CAISTGQGSGYTF.

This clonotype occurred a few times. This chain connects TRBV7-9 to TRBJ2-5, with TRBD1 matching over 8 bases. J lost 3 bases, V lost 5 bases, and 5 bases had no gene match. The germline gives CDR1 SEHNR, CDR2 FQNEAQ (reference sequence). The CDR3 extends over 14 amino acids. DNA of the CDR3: TGTGCCAGCAGCCTAATGACAGGGGAAGAGACCCAGTACTTC. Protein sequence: CASSLMTGEETQYF.

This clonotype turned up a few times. CDR3 sequence reads: CSAKASSIEYQPQHF. As DNA, the CDR3 is TGCAGTGCTAAAGCCTCGTCAATTGAGTATCAGCCCCAGCATTTT. The V and J genes are TRBV20-1 and TRBJ1-5; D is unresolved. The V end lost 4 bases, the J end lost 5 bases, and 18 bases lay between the germline ends. The CDR3 consists of 15 residues. Germline V lookup: CDR1 DFQATT, CDR2 SNEGSKA (reference sequence).

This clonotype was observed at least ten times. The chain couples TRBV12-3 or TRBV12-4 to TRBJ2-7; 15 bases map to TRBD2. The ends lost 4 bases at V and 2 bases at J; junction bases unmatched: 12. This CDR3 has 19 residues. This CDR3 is CASSSRGGTSGRLTYEQYF. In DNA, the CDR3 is TGTGCCAGCAGTTCCCGGGGGGGGACTAGCGGGAGGCTAACCTACGAGCAGTACTTC.

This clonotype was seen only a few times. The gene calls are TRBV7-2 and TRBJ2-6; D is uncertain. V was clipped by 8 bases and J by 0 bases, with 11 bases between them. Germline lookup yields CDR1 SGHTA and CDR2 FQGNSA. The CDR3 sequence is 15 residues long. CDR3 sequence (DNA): TGTGCCAGCGGTACGTTCCTCTCTGGGGCCAACGTCCTGACTTTC. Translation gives CASGTFLSGANVLTF.